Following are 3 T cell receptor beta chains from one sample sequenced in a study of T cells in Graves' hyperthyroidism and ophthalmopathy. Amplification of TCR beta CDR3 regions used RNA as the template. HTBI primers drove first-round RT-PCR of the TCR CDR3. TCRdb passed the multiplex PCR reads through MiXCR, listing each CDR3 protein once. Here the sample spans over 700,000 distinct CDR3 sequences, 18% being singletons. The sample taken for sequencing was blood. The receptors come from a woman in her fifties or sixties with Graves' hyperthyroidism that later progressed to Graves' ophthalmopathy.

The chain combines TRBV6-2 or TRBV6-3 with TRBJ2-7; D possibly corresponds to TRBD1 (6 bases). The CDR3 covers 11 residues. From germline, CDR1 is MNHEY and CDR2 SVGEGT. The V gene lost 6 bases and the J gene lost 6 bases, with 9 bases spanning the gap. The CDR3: CASRAGAEQYF. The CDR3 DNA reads TGTGCCAGCAGGGCAGGGGCCGAGCAGTACTTC.

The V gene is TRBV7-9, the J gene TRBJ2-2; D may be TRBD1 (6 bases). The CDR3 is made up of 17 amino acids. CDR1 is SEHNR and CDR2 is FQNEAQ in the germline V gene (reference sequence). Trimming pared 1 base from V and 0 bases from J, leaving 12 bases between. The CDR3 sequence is CASSLVTGTTNTGELFF. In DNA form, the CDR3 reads TGTGCCAGCAGCTTAGTCACCGGGACAACGAACACCGGGGAGCTGTTTTTT. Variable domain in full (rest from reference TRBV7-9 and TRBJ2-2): DTGVSQNPRHKITKRGQNVTFRCDPISEHNRLYWYRQTLGQGPEFLTYFQNEAQLEKSRLLSDRFSAERPKGSFSTLEIQRTEQGDSAMYLCASSLVTGTTNTGELFFGEGSRLTVL.

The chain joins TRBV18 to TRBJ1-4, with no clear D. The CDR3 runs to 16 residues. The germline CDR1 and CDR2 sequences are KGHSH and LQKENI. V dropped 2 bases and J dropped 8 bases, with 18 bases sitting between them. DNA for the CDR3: TGTGCCAGCTCACCAGGGTATATCGCCGGAGGGGAAAAACTGTTTTTT. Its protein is CASSPGYIAGGEKLFF.